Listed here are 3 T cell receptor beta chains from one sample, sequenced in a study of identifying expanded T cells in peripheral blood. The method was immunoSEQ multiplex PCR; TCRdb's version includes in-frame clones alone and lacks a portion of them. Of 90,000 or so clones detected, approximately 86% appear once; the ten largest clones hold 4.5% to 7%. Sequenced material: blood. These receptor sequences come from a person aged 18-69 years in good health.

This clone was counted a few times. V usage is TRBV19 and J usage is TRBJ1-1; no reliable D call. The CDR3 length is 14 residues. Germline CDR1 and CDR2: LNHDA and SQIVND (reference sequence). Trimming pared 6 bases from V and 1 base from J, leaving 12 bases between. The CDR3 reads CASSPFSGNTEAFF. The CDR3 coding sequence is TGTGCCAGTAGCCCGTTCTCGGGGAACACTGAAGCTTTCTTT.

CDR3 sequence (DNA): TGTGCCAGCAGTTACTCTCGGACAGGGGGCACTGAAGCTTTCTTT. Its translation: CASSYSRTGGTEAFF. This chain links TRBV6-5 with TRBJ1-1; 10 bases align to TRBD1. V was clipped by 0 bases and J by 4 bases; unmatched bases: 2. CDR3 length: 15 amino acids. Germline V gene sequence: CDR1 MNHEY, CDR2 SVGAGI.

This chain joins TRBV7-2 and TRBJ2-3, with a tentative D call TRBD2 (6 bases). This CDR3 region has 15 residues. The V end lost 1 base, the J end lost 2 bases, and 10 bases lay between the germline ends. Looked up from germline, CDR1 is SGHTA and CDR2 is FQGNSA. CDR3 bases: TGTGCCAGCAGCTTAGTGCGGGGTTCCACAGATACGCAGTATTTT. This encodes CASSLVRGSTDTQYF.